The 27 T cell receptor beta chains in this list originate from one sample, sequenced in a study of neurological immune-mediated disorders. Time point here: technical triplicate 2. TCRdb reanalysed the 5' RACE reads using MiXCR and keeps one entry per CDR3 protein. This repertoire shows about 55,000 distinct CDR3 sequences, around 24% found once; its top ten account for 4.6%. Specimen: PBMCs. These receptors all stem from a man between 60 and 75 years old with HTLV-1-associated myelopathy (HAM/TSP).

Ten or more counts support this clonotype. The rearrangement links TRBV20-1 to TRBJ2-1; 10 positions agree with TRBD2. There are 16 residues in the CDR3. With 0 bases clipped from V and 8 bases from J, the junction kept 10 bases outside the gene matches. Germline V CDR1 and CDR2: DFQATT, SNEGSKA (reference sequence). The CDR3 coding sequence is TGCAGTGCTAGAGATCAGGCTAGCGGGAGTAGGGATGAGCAGTTCTTC. Amino acid sequence: CSARDQASGSRDEQFF.

In its sample, this clonotype was seen many times. The rearrangement links TRBV7-9 to TRBJ2-2; 12 nucleotides align to TRBD2. Trimming removed 3 bases from V and 1 base from J; junction bases left unmatched: 6. In germline, CDR1 is SEHNR, CDR2 FQNEAQ (reference sequence). The CDR3 has 18 residues. CDR3 sequence: CASSFGLAGWGNTGELFF. The CDR3 DNA reads as TGTGCCAGCAGCTTCGGACTAGCGGGATGGGGGAACACCGGGGAGCTGTTTTTT.

Many counts were recorded for this clonotype. V usage is TRBV5-1 and J usage is TRBJ2-5, with TRBD1 matching 7 bases. This CDR3 has 15 amino acids. V dropped 3 bases and J dropped 3; count of bases not matched to a gene: 8. The germline V gene has CDR1 SGHRS and CDR2 YFSETQ. In nucleotides, the CDR3 is TGCGCCAGCAGCTCATCCACCGGGACAGAAGAGACCCAGTACTTC. Translation: CASSSSTGTEETQYF.

The chain combines TRBV7-9 with TRBJ2-7; TRBD1 agrees at 9 bases. Losses at the gene ends were 5 bases for V and 7 bases for J; bases not matched to a gene: 6. This CDR3 is built from 13 residues. Germline V gives CDR1 SEHNR, CDR2 FQNEAQ (reference sequence). The CDR3 sequence is CASSKPGQGEQYF. For the CDR3, the DNA is TGTGCCAGCAGCAAACCGGGACAGGGTGAGCAGTACTTC.

This clonotype was seen many times. V usage is TRBV24-1 and J usage is TRBJ2-1; TRBD1 is a possible D gene (5 bases). Trimming removed 7 bases from V and 4 bases from J, with 13 bases in between. There are 14 residues in the CDR3. The germline CDR1 and CDR2 sequences are KGHDR and SFDVKD. The CDR3 DNA reads TGTGCCACCAGCCAAGGCCAGGGATACAATGAGCAGTTCTTC. Amino acid sequence: CATSQGQGYNEQFF.

This clonotype has a count of ten or more. The chain employs TRBV11-1 and TRBJ2-1; the D gene is possibly TRBD2 (5 bases). This CDR3 is 16 amino acids long. Trimming took 3 bases from V and 3 from J, leaving 15 bases between them. CDR1 and CDR2 from the germline V gene are SGHAT and FQDESV (reference sequence). This CDR3 reads CASSLRVGRNYNEQFF. Here the CDR3 DNA reads TGTGCCAGCAGCTTGAGGGTAGGGCGAAACTACAATGAGCAGTTCTTC.

This chain connects TRBV19 to TRBJ1-1; the D is unclear. In germline, CDR1 is LNHDA, CDR2 SQIVND (reference sequence). The CDR3 totals 16 residues. Deletions cut 4 bases from V and 1 base from J, with 16 bases between. The CDR3 DNA reads TGTGCCAGTAGTACCGTTGCAACCCCCAAGAACACTGAAGCTTTCTTT. Translation gives CASSTVATPKNTEAFF.

This clonotype appeared many times. V usage is TRBV29-1 and J usage is TRBJ2-5, with a weak D call TRBD1 (5 bases). The CDR3 has 17 residues. Germline lookup yields CDR1 SQVTM and CDR2 ANQGSEA. V was clipped by 4 bases and J by 5 bases, with 26 bases between them. For the CDR3, the DNA is TGCAGCGTTGTGTTCAAGGCCGACAGACTCTTTGGGGAGACCCAGTACTTC. It yields the protein CSVVFKADRLFGETQYF.

This clonotype was detected many times. The gene calls are TRBV20-1 and TRBJ2-7, with D possibly being TRBD2 (6 bases). There are 11 residues in the CDR3. V gave up 5 bases and J gave up 4 bases, with 9 bases separating them. Germline CDR1 is DFQATT and CDR2 is SNEGSKA (reference sequence). CDR3 bases: TGCAGTGCTGGGGGGACTTACGAGCAGTACTTC. This codes for CSAGGTYEQYF.

This clonotype was seen ten or more times. V is TRBV9 and J is TRBJ2-7; no firm D call. V gave up 4 bases and J gave up 0 bases, with 14 bases separating them. The germline V gene encodes CDR1 SGDLS and CDR2 YYNGEE. The CDR3 is 15 residues long. The CDR3 bases are TGTGCCAGCAGCCCCCAGGAAAGACCCTCCTACGAGCAGTACTTC. Translated: CASSPQERPSYEQYF.

There are many counts of this clonotype. The genes are TRBV20-1 and TRBJ2-2, with 9 bases matching TRBD1. The length of the CDR3 is 13 residues. Losses at the gene ends were 6 bases for V and 6 bases for J; bases not matched to a gene: 5. Germline V gene data show CDR1 as DFQATT and CDR2 as SNEGSKA (reference sequence). The CDR3 sequence: CSARDRVAGELFF. DNA for the CDR3: TGCAGTGCCCGGGACAGGGTTGCCGGGGAGCTGTTTTTT.

This clonotype was counted ten times or more. The chain joins TRBV5-1 to TRBJ2-3, with D tentatively TRBD1 (5 bases). The CDR3 is 14 residues long. The germline gives CDR1 SGHRS, CDR2 YFSETQ. Trimming took off 9 bases at V and 6 bases at J, with 20 bases between the two ends. The CDR3 DNA is TGCGCCACTCAAAGGACCACAGGAGCGGATACGCAGTATTTT. Protein: CATQRTTGADTQYF. Using reference TRBV5-1 and TRBJ2-3 for the parts outside the CDR3, the full variable domain is KAGVTQTPRYLIKTRGQQVTLSCSPISGHRSVSWYQQTPGQGLQFLFEYFSETQRNKGNFPGRFSGRQFSNSRSEMNVSTLELGDSALYLCATQRTTGADTQYFGPGTRLTVL.

In its sample, this clonotype was seen many times. The rearrangement joins TRBV20-1 to TRBJ2-7; 8 bases fit TRBD2. The CDR3 is 15 residues long. With 3 bases clipped from V and 0 bases from J, the junction kept 7 bases outside the gene matches. Germline loops: CDR1 DFQATT, CDR2 SNEGSKA (reference sequence). This CDR3 reads CSASTSGKRSYEQYF. The CDR3 DNA is TGCAGTGCTAGTACTAGCGGAAAACGCTCCTACGAGCAGTACTTC.

This clonotype turned up a few times. The chain uses TRBV5-1 and TRBJ1-4, with a tentative D call TRBD1 (5 bases). The CDR3 covers 16 residues. The V end lost 4 bases, the J end lost 8 bases, and 21 bases lay between the germline ends. Germline-derived CDR1 and CDR2 are SGHRS and YFSETQ. Here the CDR3 reads CASSVLTSASGEKLFF. DNA for the CDR3: TGCGCCAGCAGCGTTCTCACGAGCGCATCAGGGGAAAAACTGTTTTTT.

This clonotype was observed many times. This rearrangement joins TRBV5-4 to TRBJ1-1; 7 nucleotides line up with TRBD1. CDR1 SGHNT and CDR2 YYREEE come from the germline V gene (reference sequence). This CDR3 contains 16 residues. Trimming removed 2 bases from V and 3 bases from J; junction bases left unmatched: 10. The CDR3 protein is CASSFNRGQSYTEAFF. The CDR3 DNA is TGTGCCAGCAGCTTCAACCGGGGACAGAGCTACACTGAAGCTTTCTTT.

As concerns this clonotype: At one end, the junction sequence differs from germline, possibly due to a read error. The chain couples TRBV2 to TRBJ1-3, with D possibly being TRBD1 (6 bases). Germline V gives CDR1 SNHLY, CDR2 FYNNEI. The CDR3 length is 16 residues. CDR3 in amino acids: CDSSLWKRDTGNTTYF. The DNA for the CDR3 is TGTGACAGCAGCTTATGGAAAAGGGACACTGGAAACACCACATATTTT. Supplemented by reference TRBV2 and TRBJ1-3, the full variable domain reads EPEVTQTPSHQVTQMGQEVILRCVPISNHLYFYWYRQILGQKVEFLVSFYNNEISEKSEIFDDQFSVERPDGSNFTLKIRSTKLEDSAMYFCDSSLWKRDTGNTTYFGEGSWLTVV.

The CDR3, as DNA: TGTGCCATCAGTGATATTGGGACTAGCGGGCAGAACCTCTACGAGCAGTACTTC. Protein sequence: CAISDIGTSGQNLYEQYF. This chain links TRBV10-3 with TRBJ2-7; 12 positions match TRBD2. Trimming at V came to 3 bases and at J to 3 bases, leaving 12 bases not matched to a gene. Germline lookup yields CDR1 ENHRY and CDR2 SYGVKD. This CDR3 has 18 residues.

At least ten counts were recorded for this clonotype. J is TRBJ1-5 and V is TRBV12-5, with D uncertain. The CDR3 extends over 12 amino acids. Germline V gene lookup returns CDR1 LGHNT and CDR2 FRNRAP. CDR3 region: CSSSNSNQPQHF. CDR3 DNA: TGTTCATCCAGCAATAGCAATCAGCCCCAGCATTTT.

This clonotype appeared many times. V usage is TRBV6-6 and J usage is TRBJ1-2; no definite D call. The germline V gene encodes CDR1 MNHNY and CDR2 SVGAGI (reference sequence). The germline V and J ends were trimmed by 4 bases and 4 bases, with 13 bases remaining between them. The length of the CDR3 is 14 residues. The CDR3 sequence: CASSSFGEVYGYTF. DNA for the CDR3: TGTGCCAGCAGTTCTTTTGGGGAAGTCTATGGCTACACCTTC.

This clonotype came up many times. The chain combines TRBV5-1 with TRBJ2-3; 15 bases are a match to TRBD2. The CDR3 sequence is 18 residues long. Germline-derived CDR1 and CDR2 are SGHRS and YFSETQ. V dropped 4 bases and J dropped 4; count of bases not matched to a gene: 10. CDR3 sequence: CASSPPGLAGGSPDTQYF. CDR3 bases: TGCGCCAGCAGCCCCCCGGGACTAGCGGGAGGTTCTCCAGATACGCAGTATTTT. Complete variable domain (other parts from reference TRBV5-1 and TRBJ2-3): KAGVTQTPRYLIKTRGQQVTLSCSPISGHRSVSWYQQTPGQGLQFLFEYFSETQRNKGNFPGRFSGRQFSNSRSEMNVSTLELGDSALYLCASSPPGLAGGSPDTQYFGPGTRLTVL.

J is TRBJ2-2 and V is TRBV4-2; 9 positions match TRBD1. Germline CDR1 and CDR2: LGHNA and YNFKEQ. V shed 3 bases, J shed 5 bases, and the junction held 4 bases outside the gene matches. This CDR3 comprises 15 residues. The CDR3 loop is CASSQGQGKTGELFF. Written as DNA, the CDR3 is TGTGCCAGCAGCCAGGGACAGGGAAAAACCGGGGAGCTGTTTTTT.

This clonotype was counted ten times or more. This sequence joins TRBV6-6 and TRBJ2-1; D is ambiguous. CDR3 length equals 14 residues. Germline CDR1 reads MNHNY; CDR2 reads SVGAGI (reference sequence). The ends were cut back, 4 bases at V and 6 bases at J, with 13 bases in the middle. In DNA form, the CDR3 reads TGTGCCAGCAGTTCCCTTGAGGTCTCCAATGAGCAGTTCTTC. Amino acids: CASSSLEVSNEQFF.

This clonotype was observed at least ten times. V is TRBV15 and J is TRBJ2-7; D gene uncertain. V shed 2 bases and J shed 4 bases, with 0 bases lying between them. Germline assignment: CDR1 LNHNV and CDR2 YYDKDF (reference sequence). This CDR3 spans 10 amino acids. The CDR3, as DNA: TGTGCCACCAGCAGATACGAGCAGTACTTC. Encoded protein: CATSRYEQYF.

This clonotype has ten or more counts. The CDR3 bases are TGCGCCAGCAGCTTCGAGTCATCGGGATGGTCCGGGGAGCTGTTTTTT. Its protein is CASSFESSGWSGELFF. This chain uses TRBV5-1 with TRBJ2-2; weak D call: TRBD2 (5 bases). Trimming stripped 2 bases from V and 6 bases from J, with 17 bases between. This CDR3 has 16 residues. Germline lookup yields CDR1 SGHRS and CDR2 YFSETQ. Full variable domain (outside the CDR3, taken from reference TRBV5-1 and TRBJ2-2): KAGVTQTPRYLIKTRGQQVTLSCSPISGHRSVSWYQQTPGQGLQFLFEYFSETQRNKGNFPGRFSGRQFSNSRSEMNVSTLELGDSALYLCASSFESSGWSGELFFGEGSRLTVL.

The rearrangement joins TRBV29-1 to TRBJ1-1, with D perhaps matching TRBD1 (6 bases). The CDR3 is 13 residues long. Trimming left V 7 bases short and J 7 bases short, with 19 bases between. Germline V lookup: CDR1 SQVTM, CDR2 ANQGSEA. The CDR3: CSGRVGAGVEAFF. The DNA of the CDR3 is TGCAGCGGGAGAGTTGGGGCAGGGGTTGAAGCTTTCTTT.

This clonotype showed up many times. The V and J genes are TRBV3-1 and TRBJ2-7; D call uncertain. The V gene's germline CDR1 is LGHDT and CDR2 YNNKEL (reference sequence). This CDR3 spans 13 amino acids. V was cut by 0 bases and J by 8 bases, with 11 bases left in between. The CDR3 reads CASSQEGDNKQYF. CDR3 sequence (DNA): TGTGCCAGCAGCCAAGAAGGAGACAATAAGCAGTACTTC.

CDR3 nucleotides: TGCAGTGCTAGAGGTTCAGGGGGCGGATTAACCGGGGAGCTGTTTTTT. Protein sequence: CSARGSGGGLTGELFF. This chain joins TRBV20-1 and TRBJ2-2; 8 bases fit TRBD1. The ends lost 1 base at V and 5 bases at J; junction bases unmatched: 9. The germline V gene encodes CDR1 DFQATT and CDR2 SNEGSKA (reference sequence). The CDR3 spans 16 residues.